The 5 T cell receptor beta chains reported below all come from one sample, sequenced in a study of OX40 agonist ivuxolimab in advanced cancers. Clones were read by immunoSEQ multiplex PCR, and TCRdb kept only the in-frame ones, dropping some. This sample has 50,000 to 70,000 clones, with 84% found just once. The sequencing here drew on CD4+ or CD8+ T cells sorted from blood, taken in a trial of the OX40 agonist ivuxolimab. Receptors originate from an adult with an advanced solid tumor such as melanoma, head and neck, liver or kidney cancer.

This clone was found once. V gene TRBV2 combines with J gene TRBJ2-3, with D possibly being TRBD2 (5 bases). V lost 6 bases to trimming and J lost 0 bases, with 16 bases between them. CDR1 is SNHLY and CDR2 is FYNNEI in the germline V gene. The CDR3 loop spans 16 amino acids. The CDR3 region has the DNA TGTGCCAGCAGCCTGGGGAGTGGTCATAGCACAGATACGCAGTATTTT. Encoded protein: CASSLGSGHSTDTQYF.

J is TRBJ2-7 and V is TRBV4-2; perhaps TRBD2 as D (7 bases). V was pared by 0 bases and J by 4 bases, with 16 bases between. Looked up from germline, CDR1 is LGHNA and CDR2 is YNFKEQ. This CDR3 contains 16 residues. CDR3 DNA: TGTGCCAGCAGCCAAGAAGGAGGCGGGGGCCCGTACGAGCAGTACTTC. Protein sequence: CASSQEGGGGPYEQYF.

V gene TRBV27 combines with J gene TRBJ2-7; 11 nucleotides match TRBD2. Germline-derived CDR1 and CDR2 are MNHEY and SMNVEV (reference sequence). The ends lost 8 bases at V and 6 bases at J; junction bases unmatched: 6. The CDR3 is 13 amino acids. The CDR3 DNA sequence: TGTGCCAGCCATAGCGGGAGGGAGGGCGAGCAGTACTTC. Its translation: CASHSGREGEQYF.

The count of this clone is one. V usage is TRBV30 and J usage is TRBJ1-2; no definite D call. V was clipped by 2 bases and J by 2 bases, with 6 bases between them. The germline CDR1 and CDR2 sequences are GTSNPN and SVGIG (reference sequence). The CDR3 runs to 12 residues. CDR3 region: CAWSNGNYGYTF. The CDR3 DNA reads TGTGCCTGGAGTAACGGAAACTATGGCTACACCTTC. The entire variable domain, with the rest obtained from reference TRBV30 and TRBJ1-2, is as follows: SQTIHQWPATLVQPVGSPLSLECTVEGTSNPNLYWYRQAAGRGLQLLFYSVGIGQISSEVPQNLSASRPQDRQFILSSKKLLLSDSGFYLCAWSNGNYGYTFGSGTRLTVV.

Written as DNA, the CDR3 is TGTGCCAGCCACAGGGGAGGGAACACTGAAGCTTTCTTT. As protein: CASHRGGNTEAFF. The rearrangement uses TRBV7-9 and TRBJ1-1, with 7 bases fitting TRBD1. V lost 8 bases to trimming and J lost 1 base; unmatched junction nucleotides: 4. In germline, CDR1 is SEHNR, CDR2 FQNEAQ (reference sequence). CDR3 length: 13 amino acids.